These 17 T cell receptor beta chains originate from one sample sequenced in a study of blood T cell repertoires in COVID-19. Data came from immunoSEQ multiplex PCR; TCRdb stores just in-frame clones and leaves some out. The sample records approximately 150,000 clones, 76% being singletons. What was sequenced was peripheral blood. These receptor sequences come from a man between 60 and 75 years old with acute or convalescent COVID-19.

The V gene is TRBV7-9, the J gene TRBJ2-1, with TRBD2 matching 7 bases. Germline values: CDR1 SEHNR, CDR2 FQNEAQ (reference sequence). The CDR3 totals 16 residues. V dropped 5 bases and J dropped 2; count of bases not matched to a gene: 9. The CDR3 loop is CASSPVGLAAYNEQFF. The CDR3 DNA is TGTGCCAGCAGCCCCGTCGGGCTAGCGGCCTACAATGAGCAGTTCTTC.

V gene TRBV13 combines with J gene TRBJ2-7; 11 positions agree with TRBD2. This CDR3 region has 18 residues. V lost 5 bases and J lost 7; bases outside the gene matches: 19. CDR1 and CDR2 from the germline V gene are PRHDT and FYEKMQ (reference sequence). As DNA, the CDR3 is TGTGCCAGCAGCCAAAGACTAGCGGGATCCAACCCTCTAAGTGAGCAGTACTTC. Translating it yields CASSQRLAGSNPLSEQYF.

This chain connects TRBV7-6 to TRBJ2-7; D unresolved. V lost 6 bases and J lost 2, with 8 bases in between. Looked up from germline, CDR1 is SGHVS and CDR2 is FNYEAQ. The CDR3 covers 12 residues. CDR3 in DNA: TGTGCCAGCAGGACTCAACCCTACGAGCAGTACTTC. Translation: CASRTQPYEQYF.

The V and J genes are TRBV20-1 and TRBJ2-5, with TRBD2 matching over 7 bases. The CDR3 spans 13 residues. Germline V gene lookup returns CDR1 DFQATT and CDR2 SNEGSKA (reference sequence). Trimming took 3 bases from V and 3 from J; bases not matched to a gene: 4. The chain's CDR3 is CSASGGEEETQYF. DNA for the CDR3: TGCAGTGCTAGTGGGGGGGAAGAAGAGACCCAGTACTTC.

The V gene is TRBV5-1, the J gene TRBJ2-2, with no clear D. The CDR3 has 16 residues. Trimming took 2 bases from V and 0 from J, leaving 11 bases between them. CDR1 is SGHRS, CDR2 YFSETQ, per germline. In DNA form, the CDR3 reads TGCGCCAGCAGCTTTGGTAGGCAGGCGAACACCGGGGAGCTGTTTTTT. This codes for CASSFGRQANTGELFF.

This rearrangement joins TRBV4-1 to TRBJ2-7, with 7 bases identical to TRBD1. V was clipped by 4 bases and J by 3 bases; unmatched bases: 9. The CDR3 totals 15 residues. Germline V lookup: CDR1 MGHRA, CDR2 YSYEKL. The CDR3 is CASSLLQGTHYEQYF. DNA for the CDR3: TGCGCCAGCAGCCTATTACAGGGGACCCACTACGAGCAGTACTTC.

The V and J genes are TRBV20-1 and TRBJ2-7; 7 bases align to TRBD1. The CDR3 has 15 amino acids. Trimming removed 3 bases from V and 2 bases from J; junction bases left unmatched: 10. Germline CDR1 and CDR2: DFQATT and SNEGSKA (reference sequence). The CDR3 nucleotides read TGCAGTGCTAGTCCCAGACAGGGATTGCCCTACGAGCAGTACTTC. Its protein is CSASPRQGLPYEQYF.

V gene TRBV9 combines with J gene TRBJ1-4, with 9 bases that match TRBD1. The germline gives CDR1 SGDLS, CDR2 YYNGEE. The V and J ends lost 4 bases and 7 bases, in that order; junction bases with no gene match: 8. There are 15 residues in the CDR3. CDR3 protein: CASSSGTGWGEKLFF. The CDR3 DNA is TGTGCCAGCAGCTCTGGGACAGGGTGGGGTGAAAAACTGTTTTTT.

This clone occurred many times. The CDR3 loop is CASSSGTGFNQPQHF. CDR3 in DNA: TGTGCCAGCAGCTCCGGGACAGGTTTCAATCAGCCCCAGCATTTT. V gene TRBV6-5 combines with J gene TRBJ1-5; TRBD1 matches 8 bases. Per germline, CDR1 MNHEY and CDR2 SVGAGI. The CDR3 is 15 residues long. V gave up 6 bases and J gave up 3 bases; unmatched junction bases: 7.

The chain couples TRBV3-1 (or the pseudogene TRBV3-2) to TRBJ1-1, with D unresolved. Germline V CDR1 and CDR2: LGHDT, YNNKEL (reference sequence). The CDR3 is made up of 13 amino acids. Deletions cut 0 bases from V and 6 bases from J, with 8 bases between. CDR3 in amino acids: CASSQDLLSEAFF. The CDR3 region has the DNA TGTGCCAGCAGCCAAGACCTCCTTTCTGAAGCTTTCTTT.

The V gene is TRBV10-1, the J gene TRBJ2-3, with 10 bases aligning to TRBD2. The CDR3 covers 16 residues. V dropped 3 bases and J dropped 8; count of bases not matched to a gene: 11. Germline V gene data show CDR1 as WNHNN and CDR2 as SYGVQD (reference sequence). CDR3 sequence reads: CASSDPGLAGGGTQYF. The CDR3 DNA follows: TGCGCCAGCAGTGACCCGGGATTAGCGGGAGGCGGTACGCAGTATTTT.

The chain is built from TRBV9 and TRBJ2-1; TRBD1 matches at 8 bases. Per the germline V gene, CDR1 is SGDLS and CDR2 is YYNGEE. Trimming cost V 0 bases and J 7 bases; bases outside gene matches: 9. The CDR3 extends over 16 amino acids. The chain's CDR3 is CASSVAAGGRTNEQFF. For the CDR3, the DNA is TGTGCCAGCAGCGTAGCCGCAGGGGGCCGTACAAATGAGCAGTTCTTC.

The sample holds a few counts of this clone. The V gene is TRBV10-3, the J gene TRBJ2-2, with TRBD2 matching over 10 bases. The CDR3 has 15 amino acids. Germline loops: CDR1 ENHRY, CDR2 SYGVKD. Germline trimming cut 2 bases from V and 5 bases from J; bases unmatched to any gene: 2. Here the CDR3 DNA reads TGTGCCATCAGTGAGCTAGCGGGAGATACCGGGGAGCTGTTTTTT. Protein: CAISELAGDTGELFF.

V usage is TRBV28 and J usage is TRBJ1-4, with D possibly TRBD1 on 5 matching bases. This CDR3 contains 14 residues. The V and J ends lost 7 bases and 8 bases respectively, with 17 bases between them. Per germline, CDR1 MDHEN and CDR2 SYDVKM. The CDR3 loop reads CASTTGEGWEKLFF. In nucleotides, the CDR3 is TGTGCCAGCACCACGGGGGAAGGGTGGGAAAAACTGTTTTTT.

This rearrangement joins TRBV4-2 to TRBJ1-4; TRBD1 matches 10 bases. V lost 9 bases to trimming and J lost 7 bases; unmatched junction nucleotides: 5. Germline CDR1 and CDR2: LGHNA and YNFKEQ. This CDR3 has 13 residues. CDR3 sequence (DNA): TGTGCCAGTTCCGGGACAGGGGTTGAAAAACTGTTTTTT. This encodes CASSGTGVEKLFF.

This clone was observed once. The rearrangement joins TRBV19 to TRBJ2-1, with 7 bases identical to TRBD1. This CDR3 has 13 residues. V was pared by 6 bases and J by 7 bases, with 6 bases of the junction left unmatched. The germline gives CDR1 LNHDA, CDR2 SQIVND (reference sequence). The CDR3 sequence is CASSRQGSNEQFF. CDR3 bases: TGTGCCAGTAGCCGACAGGGATCGAATGAGCAGTTCTTC.

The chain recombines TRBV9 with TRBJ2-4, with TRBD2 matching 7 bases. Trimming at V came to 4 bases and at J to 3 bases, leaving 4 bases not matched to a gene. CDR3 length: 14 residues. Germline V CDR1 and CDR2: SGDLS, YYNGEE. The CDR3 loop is CASSRWGGKNIQYF. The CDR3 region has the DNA TGTGCCAGCAGCAGATGGGGGGGCAAAAACATTCAGTACTTC.